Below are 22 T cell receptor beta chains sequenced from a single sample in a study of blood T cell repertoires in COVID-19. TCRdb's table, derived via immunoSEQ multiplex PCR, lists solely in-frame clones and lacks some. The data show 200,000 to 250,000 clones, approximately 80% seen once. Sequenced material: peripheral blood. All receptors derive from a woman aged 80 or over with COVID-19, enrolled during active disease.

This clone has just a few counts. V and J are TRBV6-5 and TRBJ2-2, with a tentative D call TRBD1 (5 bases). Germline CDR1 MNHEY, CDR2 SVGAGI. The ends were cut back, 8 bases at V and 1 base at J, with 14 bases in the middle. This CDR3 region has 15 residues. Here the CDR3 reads CASLGGAMNTGELFF. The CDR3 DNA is TGTGCCAGCTTGGGTGGGGCCATGAACACCGGGGAGCTGTTTTTT.

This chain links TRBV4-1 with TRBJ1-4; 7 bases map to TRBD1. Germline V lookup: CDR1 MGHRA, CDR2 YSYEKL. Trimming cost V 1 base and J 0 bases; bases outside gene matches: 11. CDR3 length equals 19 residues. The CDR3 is CASSQGSGRGASTNEKLFF. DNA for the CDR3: TGCGCCAGCAGCCAAGGGAGCGGCAGGGGGGCTTCAACTAATGAAAAACTGTTTTTT.

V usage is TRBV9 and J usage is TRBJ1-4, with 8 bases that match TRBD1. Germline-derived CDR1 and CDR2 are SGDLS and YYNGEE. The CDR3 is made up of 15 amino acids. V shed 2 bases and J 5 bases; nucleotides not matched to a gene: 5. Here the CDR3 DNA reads TGTGCCAGCAGCGTTGACAGGGGTACGAATGAAAAACTGTTTTTT. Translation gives CASSVDRGTNEKLFF.

CDR3 sequence: CAIRDRVNMNTEAFF. CDR3 sequence (DNA): TGTGCCATCAGAGACAGGGTTAACATGAACACTGAAGCTTTCTTT. The chain links TRBV10-3 to TRBJ1-1, with 7 bases aligning to TRBD1. J gave up 0 bases and V 6 bases, and 7 bases lay outside the gene matches. Germline V lookup: CDR1 ENHRY, CDR2 SYGVKD. The CDR3 runs to 15 residues.

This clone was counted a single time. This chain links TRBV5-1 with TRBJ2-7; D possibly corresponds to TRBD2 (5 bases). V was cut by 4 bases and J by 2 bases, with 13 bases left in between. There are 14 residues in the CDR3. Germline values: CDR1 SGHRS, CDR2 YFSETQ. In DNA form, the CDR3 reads TGCGCCAGCAGCCAATCAGGACTTACCTACGAGCAGTACGTC. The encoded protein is CASSQSGLTYEQYV.

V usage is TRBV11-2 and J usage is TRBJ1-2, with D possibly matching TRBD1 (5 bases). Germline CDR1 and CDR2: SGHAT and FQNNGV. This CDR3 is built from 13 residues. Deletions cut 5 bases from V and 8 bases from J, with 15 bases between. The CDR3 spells CASSDGGGWGYTF. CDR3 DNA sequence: TGTGCCAGCAGCGACGGGGGAGGGTGGGGCTACACCTTC. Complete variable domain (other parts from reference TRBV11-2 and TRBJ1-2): EAGVAQSPRYKIIEKRQSVAFWCNPISGHATLYWYQQILGQGPKLLIQFQNNGVVDDSQLPKDRFSAERLKGVDSTLKIQPAKLEDSAVYLCASSDGGGWGYTFGSGTRLTVV.

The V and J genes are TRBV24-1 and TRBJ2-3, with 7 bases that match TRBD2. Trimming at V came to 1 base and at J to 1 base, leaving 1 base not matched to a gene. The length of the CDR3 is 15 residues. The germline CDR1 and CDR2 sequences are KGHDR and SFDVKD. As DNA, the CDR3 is TGTGCCACCAGTGATTTTCGGGGGGGCACAGATACGCAGTATTTT. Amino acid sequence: CATSDFRGGTDTQYF.

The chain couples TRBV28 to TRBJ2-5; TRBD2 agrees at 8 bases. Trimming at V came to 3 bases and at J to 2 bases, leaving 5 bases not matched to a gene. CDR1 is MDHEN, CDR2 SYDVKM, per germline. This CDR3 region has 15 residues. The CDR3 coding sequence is TGTGCCAGCAGTTTCGGGGGGGGGCGACAAGAGACCCAGTACTTC. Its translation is CASSFGGGRQETQYF.

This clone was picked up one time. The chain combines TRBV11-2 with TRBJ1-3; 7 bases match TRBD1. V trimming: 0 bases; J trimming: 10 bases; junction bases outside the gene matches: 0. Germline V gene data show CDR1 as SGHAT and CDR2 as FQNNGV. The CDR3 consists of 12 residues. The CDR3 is CASSLEQGTIYF. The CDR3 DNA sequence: TGTGCCAGCAGCTTAGAACAGGGGACCATATATTTT. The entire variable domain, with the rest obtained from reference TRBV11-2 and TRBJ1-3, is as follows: EAGVAQSPRYKIIEKRQSVAFWCNPISGHATLYWYQQILGQGPKLLIQFQNNGVVDDSQLPKDRFSAERLKGVDSTLKIQPAKLEDSAVYLCASSLEQGTIYFGEGSWLTVV.

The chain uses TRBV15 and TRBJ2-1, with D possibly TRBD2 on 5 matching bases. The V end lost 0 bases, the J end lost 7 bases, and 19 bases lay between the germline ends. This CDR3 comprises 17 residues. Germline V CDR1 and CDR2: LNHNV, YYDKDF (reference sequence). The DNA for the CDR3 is TGTGCCACCAGCAGAGATAAGAGGGAAAAAGCTCCAAATGAGCAGTTCTTC. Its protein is CATSRDKREKAPNEQFF.

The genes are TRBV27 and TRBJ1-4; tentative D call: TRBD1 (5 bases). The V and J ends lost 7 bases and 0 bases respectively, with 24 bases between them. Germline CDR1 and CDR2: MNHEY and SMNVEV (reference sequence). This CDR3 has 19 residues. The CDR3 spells CASKGSAGRKGATNEKLFF. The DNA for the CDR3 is TGTGCCAGCAAAGGTTCGGCAGGGAGGAAAGGTGCAACTAATGAAAAACTGTTTTTT.

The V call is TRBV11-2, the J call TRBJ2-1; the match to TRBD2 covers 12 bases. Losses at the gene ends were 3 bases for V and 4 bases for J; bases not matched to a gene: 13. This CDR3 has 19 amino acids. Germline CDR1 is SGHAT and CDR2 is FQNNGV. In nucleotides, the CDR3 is TGTGCCAGCAGCTTTGGGGGTAAGACTAGCGGGGGAACTTACAATGAGCAGTTCTTC. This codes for CASSFGGKTSGGTYNEQFF.

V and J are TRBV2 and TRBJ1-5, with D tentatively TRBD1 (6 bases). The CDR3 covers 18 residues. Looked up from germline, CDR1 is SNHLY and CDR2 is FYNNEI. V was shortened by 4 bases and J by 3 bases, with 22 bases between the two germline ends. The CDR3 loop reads CASSVFFGVGAVNQPQHF. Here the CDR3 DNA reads TGTGCCAGCAGTGTATTTTTTGGTGTGGGGGCAGTCAATCAGCCCCAGCATTTT.

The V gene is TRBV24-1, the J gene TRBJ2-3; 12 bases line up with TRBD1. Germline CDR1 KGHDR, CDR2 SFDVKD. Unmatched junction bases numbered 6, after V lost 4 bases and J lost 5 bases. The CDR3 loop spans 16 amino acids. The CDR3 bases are TGTGCCACCAGTGACTCCGGGACAGGGGGCTTAGATACGCAGTATTTT. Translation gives CATSDSGTGGLDTQYF.

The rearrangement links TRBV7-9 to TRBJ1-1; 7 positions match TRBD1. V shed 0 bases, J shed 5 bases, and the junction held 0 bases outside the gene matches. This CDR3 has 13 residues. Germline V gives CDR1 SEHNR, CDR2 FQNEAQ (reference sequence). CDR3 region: CASSLATGTEAFF. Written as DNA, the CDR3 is TGTGCCAGCAGCTTAGCGACAGGGACTGAAGCTTTCTTT.

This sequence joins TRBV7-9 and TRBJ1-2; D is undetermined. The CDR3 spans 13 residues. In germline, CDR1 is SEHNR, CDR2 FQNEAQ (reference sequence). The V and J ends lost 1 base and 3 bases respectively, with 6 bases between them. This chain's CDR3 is CASSLGRDYGYTF. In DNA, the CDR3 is TGTGCCAGCAGCTTAGGCCGAGACTATGGCTACACCTTC.

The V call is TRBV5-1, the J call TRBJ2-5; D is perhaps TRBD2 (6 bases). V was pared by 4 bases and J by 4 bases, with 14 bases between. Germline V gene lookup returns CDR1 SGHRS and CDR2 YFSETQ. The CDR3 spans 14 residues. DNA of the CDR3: TGCGCCAGCAGCCGGGACTTAGCAGGAGAGACCCAGTACTTC. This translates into CASSRDLAGETQYF.

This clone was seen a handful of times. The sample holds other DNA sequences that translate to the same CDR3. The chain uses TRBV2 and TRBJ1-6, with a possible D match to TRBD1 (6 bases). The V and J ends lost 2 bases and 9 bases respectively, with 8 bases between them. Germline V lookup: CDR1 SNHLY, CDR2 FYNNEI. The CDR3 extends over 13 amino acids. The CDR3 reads CASSETGSSPLHF. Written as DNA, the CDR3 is TGTGCCAGCAGTGAAACAGGGAGTTCACCCCTCCACTTT.

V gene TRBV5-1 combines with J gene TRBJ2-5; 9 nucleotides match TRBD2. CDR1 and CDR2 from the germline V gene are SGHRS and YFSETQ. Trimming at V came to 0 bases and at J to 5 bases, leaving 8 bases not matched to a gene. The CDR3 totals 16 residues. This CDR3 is CASSLGASGEWETQYF. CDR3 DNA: TGCGCCAGCAGCTTGGGGGCTAGCGGGGAATGGGAGACCCAGTACTTC.

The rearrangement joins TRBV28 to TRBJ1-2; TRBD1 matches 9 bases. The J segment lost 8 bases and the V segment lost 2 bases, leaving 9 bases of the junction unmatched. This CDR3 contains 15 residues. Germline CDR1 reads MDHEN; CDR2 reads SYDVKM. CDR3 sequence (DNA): TGTGCCAGCAGTTTAGATTGGGACAGGGTCTCAGGCTACACCTTC. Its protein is CASSLDWDRVSGYTF.

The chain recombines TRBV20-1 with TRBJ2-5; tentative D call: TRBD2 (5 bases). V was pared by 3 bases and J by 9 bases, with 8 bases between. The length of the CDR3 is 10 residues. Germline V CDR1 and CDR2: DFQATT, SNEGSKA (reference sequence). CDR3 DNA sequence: TGCAGTGCTAGCCTGGAGGCCCAGTACTTC. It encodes CSASLEAQYF.

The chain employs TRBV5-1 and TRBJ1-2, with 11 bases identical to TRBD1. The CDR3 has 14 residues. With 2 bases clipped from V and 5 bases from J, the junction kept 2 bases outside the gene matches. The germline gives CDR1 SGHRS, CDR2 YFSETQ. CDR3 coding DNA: TGCGCCAGCAGCTTCGGGACAGGGGGGTATGGCTACACCTTC. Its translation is CASSFGTGGYGYTF.